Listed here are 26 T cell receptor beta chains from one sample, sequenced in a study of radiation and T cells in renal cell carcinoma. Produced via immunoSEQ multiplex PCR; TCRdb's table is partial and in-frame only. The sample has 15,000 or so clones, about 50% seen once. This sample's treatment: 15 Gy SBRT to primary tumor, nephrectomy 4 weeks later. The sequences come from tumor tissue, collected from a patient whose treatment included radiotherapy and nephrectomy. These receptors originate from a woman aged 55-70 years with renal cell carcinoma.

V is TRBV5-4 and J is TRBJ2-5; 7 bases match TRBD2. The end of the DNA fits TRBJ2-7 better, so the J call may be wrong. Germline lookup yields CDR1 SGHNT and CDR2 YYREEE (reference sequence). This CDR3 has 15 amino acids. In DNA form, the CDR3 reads TGTGCCAGCAGCGTAGTCCCGGGGGGCTCCTACGAGCAGTACTTC. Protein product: CASSVVPGGSYEQYF.

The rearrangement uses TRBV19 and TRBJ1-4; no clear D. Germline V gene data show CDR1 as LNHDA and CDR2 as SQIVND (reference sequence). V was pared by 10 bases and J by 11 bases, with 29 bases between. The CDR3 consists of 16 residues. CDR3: CATSNQFRSLTGKLFF. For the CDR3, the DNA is TGTGCCACATCAAACCAATTTCGGAGCCTGACTGGGAAACTGTTTTTT.

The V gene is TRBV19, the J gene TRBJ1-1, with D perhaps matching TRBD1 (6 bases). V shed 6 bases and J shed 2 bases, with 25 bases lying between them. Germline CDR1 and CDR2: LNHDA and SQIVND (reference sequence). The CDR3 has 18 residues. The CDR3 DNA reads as TGTGCCAGTAGCCCCCTTGGGGGCAGGGCTTGGGGCAACACTGAAGCTTTCTTT. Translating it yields CASSPLGGRAWGNTEAFF.

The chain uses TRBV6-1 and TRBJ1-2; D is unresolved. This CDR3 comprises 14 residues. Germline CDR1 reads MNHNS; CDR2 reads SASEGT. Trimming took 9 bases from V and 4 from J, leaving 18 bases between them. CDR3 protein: CASYPAGLGYGYTF. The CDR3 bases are TGTGCCAGTTACCCTGCGGGATTGGGCTATGGCTACACCTTC.

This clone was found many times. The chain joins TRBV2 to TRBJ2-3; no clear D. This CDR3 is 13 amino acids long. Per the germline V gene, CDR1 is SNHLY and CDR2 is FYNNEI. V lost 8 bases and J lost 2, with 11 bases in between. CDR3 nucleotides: TGTGCCAGCGGCGGTGGAACCACAGATACGCAGTATTTT. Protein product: CASGGGTTDTQYF. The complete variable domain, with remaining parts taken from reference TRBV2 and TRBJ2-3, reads EPEVTQTPSHQVTQMGQEVILRCVPISNHLYFYWYRQILGQKVEFLVSFYNNEISEKSEIFDDQFSVERPDGSNFTLKIRSTKLEDSAMYFCASGGGTTDTQYFGPGTRLTVL.

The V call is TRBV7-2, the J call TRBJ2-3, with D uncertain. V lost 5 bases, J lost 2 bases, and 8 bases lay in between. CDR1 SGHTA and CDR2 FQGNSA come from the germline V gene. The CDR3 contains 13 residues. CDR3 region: CASSPDLTDTQYF. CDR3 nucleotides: TGTGCCAGCAGCCCCGACCTCACAGATACGCAGTATTTT.

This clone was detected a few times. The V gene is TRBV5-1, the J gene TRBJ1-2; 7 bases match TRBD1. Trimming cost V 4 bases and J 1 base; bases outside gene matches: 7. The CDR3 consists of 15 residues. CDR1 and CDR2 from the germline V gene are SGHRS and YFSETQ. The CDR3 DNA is TGCGCCAGCAGCCCGGACGGACAGGTTAACTATGGCTACACCTTC. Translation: CASSPDGQVNYGYTF. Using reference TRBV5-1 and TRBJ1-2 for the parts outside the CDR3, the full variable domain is KAGVTQTPRYLIKTRGQQVTLSCSPISGHRSVSWYQQTPGQGLQFLFEYFSETQRNKGNFPGRFSGRQFSNSRSEMNVSTLELGDSALYLCASSPDGQVNYGYTFGSGTRLTVV.

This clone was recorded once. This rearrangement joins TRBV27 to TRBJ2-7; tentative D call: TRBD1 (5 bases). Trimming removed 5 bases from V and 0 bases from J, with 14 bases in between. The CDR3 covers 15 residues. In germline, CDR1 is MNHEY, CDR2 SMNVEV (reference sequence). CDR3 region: CASSPEQGFSYEQYF. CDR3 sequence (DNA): TGTGCCAGCAGTCCAGAGCAGGGCTTCTCCTACGAGCAGTACTTC.

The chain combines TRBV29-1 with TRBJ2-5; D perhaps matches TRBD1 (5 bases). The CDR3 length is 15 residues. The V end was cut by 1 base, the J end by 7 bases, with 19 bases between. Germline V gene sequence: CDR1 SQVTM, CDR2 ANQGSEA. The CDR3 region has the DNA TGCAGCGTTGAAGGGCTCAGGGATGGTCATGGGACCCAGTACTTC. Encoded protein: CSVEGLRDGHGTQYF.

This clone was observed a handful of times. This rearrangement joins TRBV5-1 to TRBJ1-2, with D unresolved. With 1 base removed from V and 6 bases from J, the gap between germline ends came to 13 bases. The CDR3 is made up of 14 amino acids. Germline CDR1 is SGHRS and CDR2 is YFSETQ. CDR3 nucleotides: TGCGCCAGCAGCTTGTACACACAGAGGGATGGCTACACCTTC. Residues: CASSLYTQRDGYTF.

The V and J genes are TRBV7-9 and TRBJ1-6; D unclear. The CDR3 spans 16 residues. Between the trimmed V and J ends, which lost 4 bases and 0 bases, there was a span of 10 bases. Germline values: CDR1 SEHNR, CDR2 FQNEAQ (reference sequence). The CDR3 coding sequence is TGTGCCAGCAGCTGGGGAGAATTCTCCTATAATTCACCCCTCCACTTT. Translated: CASSWGEFSYNSPLHF.

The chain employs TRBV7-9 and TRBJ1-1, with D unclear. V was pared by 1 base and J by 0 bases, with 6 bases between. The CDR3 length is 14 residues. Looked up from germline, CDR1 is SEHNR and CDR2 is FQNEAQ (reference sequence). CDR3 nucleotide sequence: TGTGCCAGCAGCTTAGGCGGCCTGAACACTGAAGCTTTCTTT. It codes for CASSLGGLNTEAFF.

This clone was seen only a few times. CDR3 coding DNA: TGTGCCAGCAGCCCAGGGCCGGGCAAAAACATTCAGTACTTC. Translation: CASSPGPGKNIQYF. The chain links TRBV7-9 to TRBJ2-4; a weak D match, TRBD1 (5 bases). This CDR3 region has 14 residues. Trimming removed 5 bases at V and 3 bases at J, with 11 bases between. The germline CDR1 and CDR2 sequences are SEHNR and FQNEAQ (reference sequence).

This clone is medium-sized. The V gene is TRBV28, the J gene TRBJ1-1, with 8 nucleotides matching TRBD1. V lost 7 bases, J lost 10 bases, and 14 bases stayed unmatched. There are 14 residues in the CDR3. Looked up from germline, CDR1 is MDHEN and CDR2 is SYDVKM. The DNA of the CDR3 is TGTGCCAGCACCCCCACTCGACAGGGGACTTTAGCTTTCTTT. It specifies CASTPTRQGTLAFF.

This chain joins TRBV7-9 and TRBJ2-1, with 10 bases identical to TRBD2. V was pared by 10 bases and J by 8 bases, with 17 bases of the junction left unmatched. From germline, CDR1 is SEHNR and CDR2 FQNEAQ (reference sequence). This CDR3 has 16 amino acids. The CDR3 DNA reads TGTGCCAATTCTCTACTCCAGCGGGAGGGCCGGCATGAGCAGTTCTTC. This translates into CANSLLQREGRHEQFF.

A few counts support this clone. Here the CDR3 reads CASSVRPGSGEQYF. The CDR3 nucleotides read TGTGCCAGCAGCGTACGGCCGGGGTCGGGGGAGCAGTACTTC. The chain uses TRBV9 and TRBJ2-7, with a possible D match to TRBD2 (5 bases). V was trimmed by 1 base and J by 7 bases, leaving 15 bases between them. Germline assignment: CDR1 SGDLS and CDR2 YYNGEE. This CDR3 is built from 14 residues. Based on the CDR3 plus reference TRBV9 and TRBJ2-7, the full variable domain is DSGVTQTPKHLITATGQRVTLRCSPRSGDLSVYWYQQSLDQGLQFLIQYYNGEERAKGNILERFSAQQFPDLHSELNLSSLELGDSALYFCASSVRPGSGEQYFGPGTRLTVT.

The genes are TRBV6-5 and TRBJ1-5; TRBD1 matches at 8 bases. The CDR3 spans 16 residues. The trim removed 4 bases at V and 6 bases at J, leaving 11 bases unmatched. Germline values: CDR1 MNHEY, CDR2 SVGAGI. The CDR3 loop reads CASSSDRGRGIQPQHF. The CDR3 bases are TGTGCCAGCAGTTCCGACAGGGGACGCGGTATTCAGCCCCAGCATTTT.

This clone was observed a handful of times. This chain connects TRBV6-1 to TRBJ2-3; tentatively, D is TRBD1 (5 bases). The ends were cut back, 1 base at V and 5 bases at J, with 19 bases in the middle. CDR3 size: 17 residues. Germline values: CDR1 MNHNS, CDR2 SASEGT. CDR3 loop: CASSEGQVVQGQDTQYF. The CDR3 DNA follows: TGTGCCAGCAGTGAAGGGCAAGTTGTTCAGGGCCAAGATACGCAGTATTTT.

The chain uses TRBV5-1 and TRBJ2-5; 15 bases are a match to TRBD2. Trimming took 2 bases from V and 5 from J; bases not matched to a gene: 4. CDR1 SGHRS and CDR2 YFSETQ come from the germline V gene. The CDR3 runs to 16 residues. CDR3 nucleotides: TGCGCCAGCAGCTTCCGGACTAGCGGGGGGGCGGAGACCCAGTACTTC. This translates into CASSFRTSGGAETQYF.

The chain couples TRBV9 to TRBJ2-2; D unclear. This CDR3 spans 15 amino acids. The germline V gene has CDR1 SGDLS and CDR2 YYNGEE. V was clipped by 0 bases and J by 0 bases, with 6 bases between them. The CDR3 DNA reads TGTGCCAGCAGCGTAGCGGGTTCGAACACCGGGGAGCTGTTTTTT. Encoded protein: CASSVAGSNTGELFF.

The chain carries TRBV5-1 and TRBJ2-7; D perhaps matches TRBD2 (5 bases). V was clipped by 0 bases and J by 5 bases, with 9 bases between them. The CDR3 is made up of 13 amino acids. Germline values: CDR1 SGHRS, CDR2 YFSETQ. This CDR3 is CASSLALRDEQYF. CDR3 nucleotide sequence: TGCGCCAGCAGCTTGGCCTTGAGGGACGAGCAGTACTTC.

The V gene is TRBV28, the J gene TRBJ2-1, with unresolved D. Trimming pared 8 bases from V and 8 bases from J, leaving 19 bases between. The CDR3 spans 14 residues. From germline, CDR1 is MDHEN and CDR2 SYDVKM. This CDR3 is CASAHTVTTDEQFF. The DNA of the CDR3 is TGTGCCAGCGCCCATACGGTGACGACCGATGAGCAGTTCTTC.

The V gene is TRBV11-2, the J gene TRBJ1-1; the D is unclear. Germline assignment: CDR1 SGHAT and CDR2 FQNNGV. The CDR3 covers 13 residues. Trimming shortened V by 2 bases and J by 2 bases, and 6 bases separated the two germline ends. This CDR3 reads CASSLSSNTEAFF. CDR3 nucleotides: TGTGCCAGCAGCTTAAGCAGTAACACTGAAGCTTTCTTT.

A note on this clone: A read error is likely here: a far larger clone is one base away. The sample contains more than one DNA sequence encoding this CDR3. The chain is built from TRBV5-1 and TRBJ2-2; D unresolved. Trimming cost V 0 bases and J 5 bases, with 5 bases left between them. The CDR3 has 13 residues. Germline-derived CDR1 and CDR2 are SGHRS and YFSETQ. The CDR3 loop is CASSLAGTGELFF. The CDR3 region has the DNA TGCGCCAGCAGCTTGGCTGGGACCGGGGAGCTGTTTTTT.

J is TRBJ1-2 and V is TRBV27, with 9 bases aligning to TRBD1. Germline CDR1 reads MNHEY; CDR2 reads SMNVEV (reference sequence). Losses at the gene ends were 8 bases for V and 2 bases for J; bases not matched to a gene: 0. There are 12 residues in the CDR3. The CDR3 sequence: CASGTGNYGYTF. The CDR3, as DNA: TGTGCCAGCGGGACAGGGAACTATGGCTACACCTTC.

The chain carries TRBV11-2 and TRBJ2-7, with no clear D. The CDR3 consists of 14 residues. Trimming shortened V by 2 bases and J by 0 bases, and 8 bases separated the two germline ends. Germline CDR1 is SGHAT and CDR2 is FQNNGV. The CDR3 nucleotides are TGTGCCAGCAGCTTATGGGTGAGCTCCTACGAGCAGTACTTC. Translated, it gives CASSLWVSSYEQYF.